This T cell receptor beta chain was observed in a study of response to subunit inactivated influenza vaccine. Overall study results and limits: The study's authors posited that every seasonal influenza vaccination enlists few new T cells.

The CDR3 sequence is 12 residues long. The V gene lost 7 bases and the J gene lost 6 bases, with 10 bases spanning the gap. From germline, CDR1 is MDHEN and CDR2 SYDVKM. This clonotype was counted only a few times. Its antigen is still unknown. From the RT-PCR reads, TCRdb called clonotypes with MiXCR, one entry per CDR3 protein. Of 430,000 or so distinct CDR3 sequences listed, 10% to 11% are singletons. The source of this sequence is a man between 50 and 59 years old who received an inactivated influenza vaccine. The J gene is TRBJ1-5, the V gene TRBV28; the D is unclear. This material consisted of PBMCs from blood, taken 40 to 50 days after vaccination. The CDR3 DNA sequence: TGTGCCAGCACCTTGTGGGGTCAGCCCCAGCATTTT. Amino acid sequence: CASTLWGQPQHF.